This TCR beta chain was sequenced for a study of vaccination and CD4 T cells after COVID-19. This CDR3 has 14 residues. Losses at the gene ends were 6 bases for V and 4 bases for J; bases not matched to a gene: 3. Germline lookup yields CDR1 LNHDA and CDR2 SQIVND (reference sequence). Cultured CD4+ T cell DNA was sequenced using the Oncomine TCR Beta short-read assay. TCRdb independently ran MiXCR on the PCR reads; one entry per CDR3 protein. The data contain some 20,000 distinct CDR3 sequences, over 25% of them seen just once; the ten biggest clones take up approximately 15%. Concerning this clonotype itself: Its target is unknown.

Study observations and caveats: Among those convalescent, a median roughly 90% of reactive clones emerged solely post-vaccination.

Treatment defined: approximately 10-day PBMC culture with coronavirus spike peptide pools or control peptides (ViraFEST assay). The genes are TRBV19 and TRBJ1-4; 9 positions agree with TRBD1. The TCR sequence derives from a human donor with COVID-19. The specimen was cultured CD4+ T cells from blood. CDR3 region: CASSPDRGNEKLFF. The DNA of the CDR3 is TGTGCCAGTAGCCCGGACAGGGGTAATGAAAAACTGTTTTTT.